Presented here are 16 T cell receptor beta chains from one specimen sequenced in a study of PD-L1 blockade in urothelial cancer (dated by TCRdb to 2015 to 2018). Receptor amplification or capture employed the immunoSEQ multiplex PCR assay. TCRdb mirrors the immuneACCESS table, restricted to in-frame sequences. Some clones are absent from its copies; in checked studies, under half trace to an unresolved V gene, and the reason for the others is unknown. Counted in this sample were tens of thousands of clones; 75% to 85% of them appeared once. Roughly 16% of the sample belongs to the ten largest clones. Explained via the paper, the time point label denotes: pretreatment peripheral blood. Material: PBMCs, obtained around atezolizumab (anti-PD-L1) treatment. These receptors were taken from a man aged 60 to 75 with urothelial cancer.

The chain has TRBV7-8 and TRBJ2-3; 9 positions match TRBD2. Looked up from germline, CDR1 is SGHVS and CDR2 is FQNEAQ. The length of the CDR3 is 15 residues. With 2 bases clipped from V and 6 bases from J, the junction kept 6 bases outside the gene matches. The CDR3 loop is CASSLSGLAGDTQYF. The CDR3 nucleotides are TGTGCCAGCAGCTTAAGCGGCCTAGCGGGGGATACGCAGTATTTT.

The gene calls are TRBV2 and TRBJ2-5; the D gene is possibly TRBD1 (6 bases). The CDR3 is 13 amino acids. The germline V gene encodes CDR1 SNHLY and CDR2 FYNNEI. Trimming took 4 bases from V and 4 from J, leaving 10 bases between them. CDR3 sequence: CASSVDRSETQYF. CDR3 DNA sequence: TGTGCCAGCAGTGTTGACAGGTCAGAGACCCAGTACTTC.

This chain links TRBV7-9 with TRBJ1-5; 7 nucleotides align to TRBD1. The V and J ends lost 1 base and 0 bases, in that order; junction bases with no gene match: 6. From germline, CDR1 is SEHNR and CDR2 FQNEAQ (reference sequence). The CDR3 totals 17 residues. CDR3 nucleotide sequence: TGTGCCAGCAGCTTAGTTAGGGACAGCGCTAGCAATCAGCCCCAGCATTTT. Its translation: CASSLVRDSASNQPQHF.

A few counts support this clone. The V call is TRBV19, the J call TRBJ2-5; 7 positions agree with TRBD2. CDR1 is LNHDA, CDR2 SQIVND, per germline (reference sequence). V dropped 4 bases and J dropped 2; count of bases not matched to a gene: 4. The CDR3 is made up of 14 amino acids. This CDR3 is CASSRDYKQETQYF. DNA of the CDR3: TGTGCCAGTAGTAGGGACTACAAACAAGAGACCCAGTACTTC.

The chain recombines TRBV18 with TRBJ1-2; 7 bases map to TRBD1. The CDR3 consists of 15 residues. CDR1 is KGHSH and CDR2 is LQKENI in the germline V gene. V lost 2 bases, J lost 3 bases, and 6 bases stayed unmatched. The CDR3 nucleotides read TGTGCCAGCTCACCAGGGCAGGGGGTCGACTATGGCTACACCTTC. Translated: CASSPGQGVDYGYTF.

DNA for the CDR3: TGTGCCAGCAGTGACCTATTCTCCTACAATGAGCAGTTCTTC. Translation: CASSDLFSYNEQFF. The rearrangement joins TRBV6-4 to TRBJ2-1, with D unresolved. CDR1 and CDR2 (germline): MRHNA, SNTAGT. Trimming stripped 2 bases from V and 0 bases from J, with 5 bases between. CDR3 length: 14 residues.

The chain joins TRBV6-6 to TRBJ2-3; weak D call: TRBD2 (7 bases). Germline CDR1 is MNHNY and CDR2 is SVGAGI (reference sequence). This CDR3 spans 14 amino acids. V dropped 6 bases and J dropped 4 bases, with 14 bases sitting between them. Here the CDR3 DNA reads TGTGCCAGCAGCCGTGGGGGGGGCCCAGATACGCAGTATTTT. Translation gives CASSRGGGPDTQYF.

V and J are TRBV30 and TRBJ2-5, with 7 bases identical to TRBD1. Germline CDR1 is GTSNPN and CDR2 is SVGIG (reference sequence). This CDR3 comprises 13 residues. V lost 3 bases, J lost 7 bases, and 8 bases stayed unmatched. CDR3 DNA sequence: TGTGCCTGGAGGGGAACAGGGGAAGGGACCCAGTACTTC. It yields the protein CAWRGTGEGTQYF.

The chain employs TRBV11-3 and TRBJ2-1; 11 positions match TRBD2. This CDR3 contains 18 residues. Germline trimming cut 1 base from V and 0 bases from J; bases unmatched to any gene: 5. The germline V gene has CDR1 SGHNT and CDR2 YENEEA. This chain's CDR3 is CASSLGLAGGSSYNEQFF. As DNA, the CDR3 is TGTGCCAGCAGCTTAGGGCTAGCGGGGGGCAGCTCCTACAATGAGCAGTTCTTC.

The V and J genes are TRBV4-1 and TRBJ2-3, with TRBD2 matching 8 bases. This CDR3 has 14 amino acids. Looked up from germline, CDR1 is MGHRA and CDR2 is YSYEKL. V shed 8 bases and J 4 bases; nucleotides not matched to a gene: 8. The CDR3 loop reads CASRGGTLADTQYF. The CDR3 bases are TGCGCCAGCCGGGGGGGAACTCTGGCAGATACGCAGTATTTT.

The chain carries TRBV19 and TRBJ1-2, with 8 bases aligning to TRBD1. The length of the CDR3 is 15 residues. Germline values: CDR1 LNHDA, CDR2 SQIVND (reference sequence). The V gene end was trimmed by 0 bases and the J gene end by 5 bases; junction bases not matched to a gene: 5. The CDR3: CASSIEGTGVYGYTF. CDR3 in DNA: TGTGCCAGTAGTATAGAAGGGACAGGTGTTTATGGCTACACCTTC.

The chain links TRBV9 to TRBJ1-1; D is uncertain. Germline V gene data show CDR1 as SGDLS and CDR2 as YYNGEE. Trimming pared 0 bases from V and 1 base from J, leaving 10 bases between. The CDR3 sequence is 15 residues long. The CDR3 loop reads CASSVATGSNTEAFF. CDR3 bases: TGTGCCAGCAGCGTAGCTACGGGATCGAACACTGAAGCTTTCTTT.

This clone was observed a single time. The germline gene is not matched at one end of the junction; a read error may be the cause. The chain is built from TRBV7-2 and TRBJ2-7; 9 bases line up with TRBD2. Germline V gene data show CDR1 as SGHTA and CDR2 as FQGNSA. The length of the CDR3 is 13 residues. The CDR3 DNA follows: TGTGCCAGCAGGTTAGCGGGAGCGGACGAGCAGTACTTC. Its protein product is CASRLAGADEQYF.

This clone was observed a handful of times. The CDR3 region has the DNA TGCGCCAGCAGCTTCGGTCCTAGCGGCACCGGGGAGCTGTTTTTT. Amino acid sequence: CASSFGPSGTGELFF. The V gene is TRBV5-1, the J gene TRBJ2-2, with 7 bases matching TRBD2. The CDR3 runs 15 residues. V trimming: 2 bases; J trimming: 4 bases; junction bases outside the gene matches: 5. Germline V lookup: CDR1 SGHRS, CDR2 YFSETQ.

The chain carries TRBV11-2 and TRBJ2-7; 9 bases are a match to TRBD1. The germline V gene has CDR1 SGHAT and CDR2 FQNNGV. J gave up 2 bases and V 0 bases, and 2 bases lay outside the gene matches. The CDR3 extends over 15 amino acids. As DNA, the CDR3 is TGTGCCAGCAGCTTAGATGGGACAGGGACCTACGAGCAGTACTTC. Amino acids: CASSLDGTGTYEQYF.

The CDR3 region is CASSLGLAGNNEQFF. CDR3 nucleotides: TGTGCCAGCAGCTTGGGACTAGCGGGGAACAATGAGCAGTTCTTC. The chain has TRBV7-8 and TRBJ2-1; 13 nucleotides agree with TRBD2. Germline values: CDR1 SGHVS, CDR2 FQNEAQ. This CDR3 is built from 15 residues. V trimming: 3 bases; J trimming: 5 bases; junction bases outside the gene matches: 1.